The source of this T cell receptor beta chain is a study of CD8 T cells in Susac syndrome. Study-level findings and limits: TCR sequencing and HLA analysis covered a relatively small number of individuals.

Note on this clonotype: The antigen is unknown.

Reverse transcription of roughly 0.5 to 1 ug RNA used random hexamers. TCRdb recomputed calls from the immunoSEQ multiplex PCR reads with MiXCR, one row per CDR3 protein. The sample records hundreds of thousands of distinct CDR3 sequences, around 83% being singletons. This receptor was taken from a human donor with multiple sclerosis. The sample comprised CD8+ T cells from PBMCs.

CDR3 amino acids: CAISDPGRIDTEAFF. The CDR3 coding sequence is TGTGCCATCAGTGATCCAGGCAGGATAGACACTGAAGCTTTCTTT. The chain links TRBV10-3 to TRBJ1-1; no definite D call. Germline CDR1 is ENHRY and CDR2 is SYGVKD. Trimming pared 3 bases from V and 3 bases from J, leaving 14 bases between. There are 15 residues in the CDR3.